The entry below gives a single T cell receptor beta chain sequence along with its context. This sample is drawn from a study of blood T cell repertoires in COVID-19. Study as a whole: PBMCs, B-cell-depleted T cells, or T cells were the source of the cDNA or gDNA that made up the material.

Losses at the gene ends were 4 bases for V and 4 bases for J; bases not matched to a gene: 6. The CDR3 spans 15 residues. Germline V gene sequence: CDR1 LGHNA, CDR2 YNFKEQ. Per the original methods: The authors estimated nucleated cell counts from reference gene primer amplification. Generated by immunoSEQ multiplex PCR, the TCRdb table keeps only in-frame clones and is missing some. That table furnishes V, J and clone size, whereas the DNA furnished D and trimming. The sample records more than 70,000 clones, 77% being singletons. The gene calls are TRBV4-2 and TRBJ2-7; the match to TRBD2 covers 11 bases. Sample: peripheral blood. The TCR sequence derives from a human donor in a cohort sampled during active COVID-19. The CDR3 sequence is CASSLVTSGGYEQYF. DNA for the CDR3: TGTGCCAGCAGCCTCGTCACTAGCGGGGGATACGAGCAGTACTTC.